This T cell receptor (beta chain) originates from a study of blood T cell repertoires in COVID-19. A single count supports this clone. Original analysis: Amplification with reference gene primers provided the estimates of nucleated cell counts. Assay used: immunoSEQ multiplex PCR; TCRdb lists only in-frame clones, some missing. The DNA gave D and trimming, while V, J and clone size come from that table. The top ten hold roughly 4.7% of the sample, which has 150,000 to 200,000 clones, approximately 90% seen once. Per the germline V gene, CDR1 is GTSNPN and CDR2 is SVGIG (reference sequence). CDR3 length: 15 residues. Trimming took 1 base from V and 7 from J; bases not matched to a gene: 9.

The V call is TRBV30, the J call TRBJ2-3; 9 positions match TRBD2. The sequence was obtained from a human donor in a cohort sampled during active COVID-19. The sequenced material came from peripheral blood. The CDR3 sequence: CAWSGASGDRNTQYF. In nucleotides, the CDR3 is TGTGCCTGGAGTGGGGCTAGCGGGGACCGAAATACGCAGTATTTT.